This passage covers 3 T cell receptor beta chains from one sample sequenced in a study of STAT5B mutations in CD4+ large granular lymphocyte leukemia. Assay: immunoSEQ multiplex PCR; the TCRdb copy retains only in-frame clones and omits some. The repertoire holds 20,000 to 25,000 clones, roughly 70% seen once, with 0.65% in the top ten. The source material was CD4+ T cells from blood buffy coats. The receptors come from a human donor in good health.

This sequence joins TRBV9 and TRBJ1-6; 8 bases are a match to TRBD1. After removal of 4 bases from V and 13 bases from J, the junction contained 4 bases not matched to a gene. The CDR3 is 12 residues long. Germline V lookup: CDR1 SGDLS, CDR2 YYNGEE. The CDR3 loop is CASSPDRGPLHF. The CDR3 DNA sequence: TGTGCCAGCAGCCCCGACAGGGGTCCCCTCCACTTT.

The rearrangement joins TRBV2 to TRBJ2-7; 8 nucleotides match TRBD1. CDR3 length equals 15 residues. CDR1 SNHLY and CDR2 FYNNEI come from the germline V gene. The trim removed 6 bases at V and 3 bases at J, leaving 10 bases unmatched. The DNA for the CDR3 is TGTGCCAGCAGCCAGACCGGGACAGGAGTCTACGAGCAGTACTTC. This gives the protein CASSQTGTGVYEQYF.

Turning to this clone: Germline is not matched at one junction end, which may reflect a read error. The chain joins TRBV7-7 to TRBJ2-2; no reliable D call. Per the germline V gene, CDR1 is SSHAT and CDR2 is FNYEAQ (reference sequence). The CDR3 length is 13 residues. CDR3 coding DNA: TGTGCTAGCAGCCCCTCGAACACCGGGGAGCTGTTTTTT. This gives the protein CASSPSNTGELFF.